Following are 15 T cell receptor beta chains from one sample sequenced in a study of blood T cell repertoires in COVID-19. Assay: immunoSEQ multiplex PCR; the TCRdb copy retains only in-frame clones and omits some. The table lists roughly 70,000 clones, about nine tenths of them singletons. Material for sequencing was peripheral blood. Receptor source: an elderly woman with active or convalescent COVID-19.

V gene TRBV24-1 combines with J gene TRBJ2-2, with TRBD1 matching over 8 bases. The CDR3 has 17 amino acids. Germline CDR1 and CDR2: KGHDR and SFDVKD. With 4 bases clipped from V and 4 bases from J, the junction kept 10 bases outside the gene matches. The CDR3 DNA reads TGTGCCACCAGTGACCCTAAACCAGGACAGGGCACCGGGGAGCTGTTTTTT. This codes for CATSDPKPGQGTGELFF.

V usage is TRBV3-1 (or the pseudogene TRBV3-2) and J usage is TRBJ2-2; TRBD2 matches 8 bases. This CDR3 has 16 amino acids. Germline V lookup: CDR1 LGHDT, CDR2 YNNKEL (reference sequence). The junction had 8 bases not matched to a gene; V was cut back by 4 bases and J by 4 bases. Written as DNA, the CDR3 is TGTGCCAGCAGCCTAAGAGTTGCGGGGGGCACCGGGGAGCTGTTTTTT. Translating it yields CASSLRVAGGTGELFF.

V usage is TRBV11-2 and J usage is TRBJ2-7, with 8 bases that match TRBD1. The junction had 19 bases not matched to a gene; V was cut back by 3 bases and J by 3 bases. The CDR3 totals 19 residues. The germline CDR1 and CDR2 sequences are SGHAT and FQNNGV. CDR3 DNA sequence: TGTGCCAGCAGCTTCCGAGGGAGCCAGGGGGCGCGGATGATCTACGAGCAGTACTTC. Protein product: CASSFRGSQGARMIYEQYF.

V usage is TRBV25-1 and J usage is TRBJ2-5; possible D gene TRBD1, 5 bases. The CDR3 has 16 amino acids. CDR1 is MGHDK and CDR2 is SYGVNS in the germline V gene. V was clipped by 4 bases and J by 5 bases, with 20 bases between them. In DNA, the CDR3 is TGTGCCAGCAGTGCCTCCCTTGGGCAGGGCTTGGAGACCCAGTACTTC. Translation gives CASSASLGQGLETQYF.

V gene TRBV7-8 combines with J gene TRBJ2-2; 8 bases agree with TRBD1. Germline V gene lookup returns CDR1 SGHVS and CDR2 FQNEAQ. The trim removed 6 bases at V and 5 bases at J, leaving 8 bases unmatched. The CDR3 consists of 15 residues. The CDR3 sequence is CASRIQGAGTGELFF. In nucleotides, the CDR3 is TGTGCCAGCAGGATTCAGGGGGCAGGGACCGGGGAGCTGTTTTTT.

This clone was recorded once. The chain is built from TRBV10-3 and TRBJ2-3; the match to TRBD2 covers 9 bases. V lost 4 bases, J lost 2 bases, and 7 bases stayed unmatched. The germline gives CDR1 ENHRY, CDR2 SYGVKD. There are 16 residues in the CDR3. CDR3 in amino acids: CAISGLAGTHTDTQYF. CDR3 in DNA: TGTGCCATCAGTGGCCTAGCGGGGACTCACACAGATACGCAGTATTTT.

CDR3 amino acids: CASSYLGGGNQPQHF. The CDR3, as DNA: TGTGCCAGCAGTTACCTGGGAGGGGGCAATCAGCCCCAGCATTTT. This sequence joins TRBV6-2 or TRBV6-3 and TRBJ1-5, with a tentative D call TRBD1 (5 bases). The germline V gene encodes CDR1 MNHEY and CDR2 SVGEGT. With 2 bases removed from V and 2 bases from J, the gap between germline ends came to 10 bases. This CDR3 is built from 15 residues.

CDR3 coding DNA: TGTGCCAGCAGTTACCGCCGACAGGATCGGGATCAGCCCCAGCATTTT. Its translation is CASSYRRQDRDQPQHF. The chain links TRBV6-2 or TRBV6-3 to TRBJ1-5, with D perhaps TRBD1 (6 bases). The CDR3 contains 16 residues. Germline CDR1 reads MNHEY; CDR2 reads SVGEGT. The ends were cut back, 2 bases at V and 5 bases at J, with 16 bases in the middle.

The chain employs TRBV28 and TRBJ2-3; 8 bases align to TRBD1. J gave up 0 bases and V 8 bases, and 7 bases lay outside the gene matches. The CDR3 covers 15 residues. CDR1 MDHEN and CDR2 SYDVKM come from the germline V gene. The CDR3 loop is CASYPGGTSTDTQYF. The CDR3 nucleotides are TGTGCCAGCTACCCAGGGGGCACTAGCACAGATACGCAGTATTTT. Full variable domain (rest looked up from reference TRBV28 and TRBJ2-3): DVKVTQSSRYLVKRTGEKVFLECVQDMDHENMFWYRQDPGLGLRLIYFSYDVKMKEKGDIPEGYSVSREKKERFSLILESASTNQTSMYLCASYPGGTSTDTQYFGPGTRLTVL.

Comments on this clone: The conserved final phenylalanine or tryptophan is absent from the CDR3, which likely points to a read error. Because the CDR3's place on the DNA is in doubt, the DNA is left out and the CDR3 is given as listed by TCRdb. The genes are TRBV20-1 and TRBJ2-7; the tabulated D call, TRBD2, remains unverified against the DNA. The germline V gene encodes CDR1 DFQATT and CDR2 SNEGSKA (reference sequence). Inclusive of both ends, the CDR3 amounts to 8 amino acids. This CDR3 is CSAREGTG.

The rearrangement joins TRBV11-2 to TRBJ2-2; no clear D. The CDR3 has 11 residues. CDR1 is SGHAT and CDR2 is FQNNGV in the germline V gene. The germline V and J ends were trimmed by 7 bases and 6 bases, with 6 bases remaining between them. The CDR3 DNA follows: TGTGCCAGCACTCGGTCCGGGGAGCTGTTTTTT. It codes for CASTRSGELFF.

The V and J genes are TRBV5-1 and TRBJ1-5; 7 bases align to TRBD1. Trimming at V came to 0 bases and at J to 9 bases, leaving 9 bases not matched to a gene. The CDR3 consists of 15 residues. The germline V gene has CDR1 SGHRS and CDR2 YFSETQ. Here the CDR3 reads CASSLGGDSGLPQHF. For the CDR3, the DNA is TGCGCCAGCAGCTTGGGTGGGGACAGCGGTTTGCCCCAGCATTTT.

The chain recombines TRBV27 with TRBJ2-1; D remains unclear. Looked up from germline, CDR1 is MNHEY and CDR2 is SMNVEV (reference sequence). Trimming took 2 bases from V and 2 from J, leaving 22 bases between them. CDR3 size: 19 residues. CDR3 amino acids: CASSLRVPSLSTPYNEQFF. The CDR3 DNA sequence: TGTGCCAGCAGTTTACGGGTACCTAGTCTCTCTACTCCCTACAATGAGCAGTTCTTC.

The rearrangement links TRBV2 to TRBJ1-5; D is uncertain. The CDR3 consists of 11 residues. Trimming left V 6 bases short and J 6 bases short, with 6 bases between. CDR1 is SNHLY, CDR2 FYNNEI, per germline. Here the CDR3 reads CASRFGQPQHF. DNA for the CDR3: TGTGCCAGCAGGTTCGGTCAGCCCCAGCATTTT.

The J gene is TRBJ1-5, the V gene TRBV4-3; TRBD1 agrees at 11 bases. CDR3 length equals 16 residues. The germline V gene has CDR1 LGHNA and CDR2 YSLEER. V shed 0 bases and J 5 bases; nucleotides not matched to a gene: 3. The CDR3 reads CASSQDWGQGDQPQHF. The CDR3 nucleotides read TGCGCCAGCAGCCAAGATTGGGGACAGGGGGATCAGCCCCAGCATTTT.